This T cell receptor beta chain was sequenced in a study of blood T cell repertoires in COVID-19. Study at large: The United States, Italy and Spain provided the acute and convalescent COVID-19 samples. T cells, B-cell-depleted T cells, or PBMCs provided the cDNA or gDNA that served as material.

This clone was counted only a few times. Study processing details: Scientists estimated how many nucleated cells there were by amplifying reference gene primers. Only in-frame clones appear in the TCRdb table, and some are missing; sequencing was by immunoSEQ multiplex PCR. V, J and clone size derive from that table, while D and trimming were established from the DNA sequence. The sample has about 230,000 clones, 70% to 90% seen once. The sequencing input was peripheral blood. The clonotype originates from a woman aged 65 to 85 with active or convalescent COVID-19.

Written as DNA, the CDR3 is TGCGCCAGCAGTTCGCGGGAGGGCCTTAGCGAGCAGTACTTC. Protein: CASSSREGLSEQYF. V usage is TRBV5-1 and J usage is TRBJ2-7, with 9 bases lining up with TRBD2. Per germline, CDR1 SGHRS and CDR2 YFSETQ. Losses at the gene ends were 5 bases for V and 6 bases for J; bases not matched to a gene: 9. The CDR3 covers 14 residues.